This T cell receptor (beta chain) was found in a study of identical twins. Study-wide findings and caveats: Out-of-frame alpha sequences shared by twins were enriched for low generation probability.

Remarks on this clonotype: Its matching antigen is unknown.

V trimming: 8 bases; J trimming: 2 bases; junction bases outside the gene matches: 6. The germline V gene encodes CDR1 LGHDT and CDR2 YNNKEL (reference sequence). There are 14 residues in the CDR3. TCRdb re-analysed the 5' RACE reads in MiXCR, keeping a single row per CDR3 protein. The table has 650,000 to 750,000 distinct CDR3 sequences, around 20% seen once. These data were also reused for a study on T cells expressing NK-cell markers.

Sequencing was carried out using PBMCs. The chain employs TRBV3-1 and TRBJ2-5; 9 bases fit TRBD2. The clonotype comes from a woman aged 18-30 years in good health. CDR3 sequence reads: CASFATSGQETQYF. CDR3 bases: TGTGCCAGCTTCGCTACTAGCGGGCAAGAGACCCAGTACTTC.